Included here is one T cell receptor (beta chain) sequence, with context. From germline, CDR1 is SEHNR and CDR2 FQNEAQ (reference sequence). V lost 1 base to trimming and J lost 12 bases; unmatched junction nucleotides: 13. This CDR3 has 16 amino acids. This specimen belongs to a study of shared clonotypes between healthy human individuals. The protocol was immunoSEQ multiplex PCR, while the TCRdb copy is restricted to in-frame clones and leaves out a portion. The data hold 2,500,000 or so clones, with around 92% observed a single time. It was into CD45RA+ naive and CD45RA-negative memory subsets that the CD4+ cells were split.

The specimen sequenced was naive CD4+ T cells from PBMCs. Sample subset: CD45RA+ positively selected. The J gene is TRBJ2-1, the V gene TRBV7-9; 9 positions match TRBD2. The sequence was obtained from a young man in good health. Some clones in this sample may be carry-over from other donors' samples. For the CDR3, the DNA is TGTGCCAGCAGCTTAGATGGGCTAGCGGGAAGAGGCGGGCAGTTCTTC. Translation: CASSLDGLAGRGGQFF. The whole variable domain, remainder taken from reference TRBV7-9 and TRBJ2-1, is DTGVSQNPRHKITKRGQNVTFRCDPISEHNRLYWYRQTLGQGPEFLTYFQNEAQLEKSRLLSDRFSAERPKGSFSTLEIQRTEQGDSAMYLCASSLDGLAGRGGQFFGPGTRLTVL.